This T cell receptor beta chain was found in a study of cytomegalovirus exposure and HLA in healthy donors. This CDR3 region has 14 residues. Germline V gives CDR1 SGHRS, CDR2 YFSETQ. Unmatched junction bases numbered 8, after V lost 4 bases and J lost 7 bases. A multiplex PCR was run with 60 Vbeta primers and 13 Jbeta primers. Assay used: immunoSEQ multiplex PCR; TCRdb lists only in-frame clones, some missing. There are about 120,000 clones in the sample; roughly two thirds occur only once, and over 1.5% lies in the top ten. The sequence derives from a man aged 25-45 years in good health and CMV-seropositive. Sequencing used PBMCs. This chain uses TRBV5-1 with TRBJ1-3; 7 nucleotides agree with TRBD1. The CDR3 DNA sequence: TGCGCCAGCAGCGGGGGAGACAGGGACAACACCATATATTTT. It translates to CASSGGDRDNTIYF.